This T cell receptor beta chain was sequenced in a study of cytomegalovirus exposure and HLA in healthy donors. General study results and limits: Published work reported that the classifier diagnosed cytomegalovirus status with high specificity and sensitivity. Clonal expansion was found to be greater in HLA-associated TCR beta chains than in equally common others in a later analysis. The study labeled 170 or so TCR beta chains cytomegalovirus-associated.

CDR1 and CDR2 from the germline V gene are MDHEN and SYDVKM. The CDR3 totals 16 residues. J lost 1 base, V lost 6 bases, and 8 bases had no gene match. The PCR ran on 60 Vbeta and 13 Jbeta primers. TCRdb's table, derived via immunoSEQ multiplex PCR, lists solely in-frame clones and lacks some. The top ten clones hold about 2.9% of a sample with 120,000 to 150,000 clones, about 73% of them seen once. Of note for this clone: What it binds is not known.

The J gene is TRBJ2-7, the V gene TRBV28; 11 bases are a match to TRBD2. Sequencing was done on a sample of PBMCs. This TCR was sampled from a man aged 40-49 years in good health and CMV-seropositive. The CDR3 region is CASSLAGTSGSYEQYF. Here the CDR3 DNA reads TGTGCCAGCAGCCTTGCCGGGACTAGCGGTTCCTACGAGCAGTACTTC.